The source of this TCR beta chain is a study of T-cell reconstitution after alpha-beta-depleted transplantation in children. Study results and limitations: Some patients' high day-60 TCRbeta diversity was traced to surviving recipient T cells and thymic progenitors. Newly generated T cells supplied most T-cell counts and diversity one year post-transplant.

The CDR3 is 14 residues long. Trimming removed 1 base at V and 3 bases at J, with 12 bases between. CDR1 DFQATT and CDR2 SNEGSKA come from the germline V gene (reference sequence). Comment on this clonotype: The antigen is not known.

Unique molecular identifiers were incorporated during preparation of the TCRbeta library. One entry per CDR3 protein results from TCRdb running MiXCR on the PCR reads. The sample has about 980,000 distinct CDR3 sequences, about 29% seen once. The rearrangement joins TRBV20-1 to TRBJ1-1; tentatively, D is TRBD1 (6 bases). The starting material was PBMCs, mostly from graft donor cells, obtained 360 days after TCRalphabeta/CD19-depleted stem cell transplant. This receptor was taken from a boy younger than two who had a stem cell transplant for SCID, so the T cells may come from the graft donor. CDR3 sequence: CSARAAGADTEAFF. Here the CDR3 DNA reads TGCAGTGCTAGAGCCGCGGGGGCTGACACTGAAGCTTTCTTT.